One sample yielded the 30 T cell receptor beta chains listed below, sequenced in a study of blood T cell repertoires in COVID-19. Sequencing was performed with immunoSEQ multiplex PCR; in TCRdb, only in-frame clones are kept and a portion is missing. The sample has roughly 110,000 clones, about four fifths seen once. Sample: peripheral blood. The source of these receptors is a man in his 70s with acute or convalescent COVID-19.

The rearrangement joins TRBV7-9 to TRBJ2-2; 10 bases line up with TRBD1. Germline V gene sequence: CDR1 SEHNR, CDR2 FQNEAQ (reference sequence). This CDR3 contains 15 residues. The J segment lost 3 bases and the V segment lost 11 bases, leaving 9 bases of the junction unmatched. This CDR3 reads CACQRTGGDTGELFF. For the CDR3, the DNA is TGTGCCTGCCAAAGGACAGGGGGGGACACCGGGGAGCTGTTTTTT. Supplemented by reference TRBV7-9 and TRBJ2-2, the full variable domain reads DTGVSQNPRHKITKRGQNVTFRCDPISEHNRLYWYRQTLGQGPEFLTYFQNEAQLEKSRLLSDRFSAERPKGSFSTLEIQRTEQGDSAMYLCACQRTGGDTGELFFGEGSRLTVL.

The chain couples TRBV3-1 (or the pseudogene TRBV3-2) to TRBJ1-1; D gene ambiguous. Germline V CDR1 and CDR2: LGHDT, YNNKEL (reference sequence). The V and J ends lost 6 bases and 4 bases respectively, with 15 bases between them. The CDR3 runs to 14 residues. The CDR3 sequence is CASSLRELSTEAFF. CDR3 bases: TGTGCCAGCAGTTTACGGGAGCTGAGCACTGAAGCTTTCTTT.

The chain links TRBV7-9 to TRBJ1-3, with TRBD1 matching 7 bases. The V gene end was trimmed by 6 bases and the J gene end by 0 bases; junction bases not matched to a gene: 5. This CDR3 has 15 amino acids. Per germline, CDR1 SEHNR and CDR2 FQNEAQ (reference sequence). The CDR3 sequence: CASRPDRFSGNTIYF. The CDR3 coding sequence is TGTGCCAGCAGACCGGACAGGTTCTCTGGAAACACCATATATTTT.

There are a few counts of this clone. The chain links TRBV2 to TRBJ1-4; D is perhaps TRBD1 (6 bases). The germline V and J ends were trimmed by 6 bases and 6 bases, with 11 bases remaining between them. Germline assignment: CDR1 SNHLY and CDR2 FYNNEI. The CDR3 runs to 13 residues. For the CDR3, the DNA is TGTGCCAGCAGAACGGCAGGGGATGAAAAACTGTTTTTT. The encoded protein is CASRTAGDEKLFF. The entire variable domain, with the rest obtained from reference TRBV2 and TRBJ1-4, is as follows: EPEVTQTPSHQVTQMGQEVILRCVPISNHLYFYWYRQILGQKVEFLVSFYNNEISEKSEIFDDQFSVERPDGSNFTLKIRSTKLEDSAMYFCASRTAGDEKLFFGSGTQLSVL.

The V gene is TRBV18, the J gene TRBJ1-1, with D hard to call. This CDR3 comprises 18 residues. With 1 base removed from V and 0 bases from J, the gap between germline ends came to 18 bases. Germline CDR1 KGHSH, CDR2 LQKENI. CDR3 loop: CASSPQTSGRLMNTEAFF. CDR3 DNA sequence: TGTGCCAGCTCACCACAGACCTCCGGGAGACTCATGAACACTGAAGCTTTCTTT. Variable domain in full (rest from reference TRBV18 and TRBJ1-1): NAGVMQNPRHLVRRRGQEARLRCSPMKGHSHVYWYRQLPEEGLKFMVYLQKENIIDESGMPKERFSAEFPKEGPSILRIQQVVRGDSAAYFCASSPQTSGRLMNTEAFFGQGTRLTVV.

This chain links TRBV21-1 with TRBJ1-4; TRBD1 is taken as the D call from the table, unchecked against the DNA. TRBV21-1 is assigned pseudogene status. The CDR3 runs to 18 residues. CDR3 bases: TGTGCCAGCAGCAAAGCGCGGGACAGGGAGGGAACTAATGAAAAACTGTTTTTT. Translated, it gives CASSKARDREGTNEKLFF.

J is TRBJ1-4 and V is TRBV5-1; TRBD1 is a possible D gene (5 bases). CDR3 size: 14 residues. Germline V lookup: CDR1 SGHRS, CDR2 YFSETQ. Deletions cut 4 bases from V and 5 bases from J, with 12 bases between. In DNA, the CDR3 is TGCGCCAGCAGCCAGGGCGCCAAAAATGAAAAACTGTTTTTT. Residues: CASSQGAKNEKLFF.

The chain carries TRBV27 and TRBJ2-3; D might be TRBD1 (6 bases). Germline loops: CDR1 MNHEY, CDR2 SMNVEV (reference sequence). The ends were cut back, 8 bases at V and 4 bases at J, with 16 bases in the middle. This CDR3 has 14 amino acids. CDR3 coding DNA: TGTGCCAGCGGGGGCCCGGGGTCGGCAGATACGCAGTATTTT. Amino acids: CASGGPGSADTQYF.

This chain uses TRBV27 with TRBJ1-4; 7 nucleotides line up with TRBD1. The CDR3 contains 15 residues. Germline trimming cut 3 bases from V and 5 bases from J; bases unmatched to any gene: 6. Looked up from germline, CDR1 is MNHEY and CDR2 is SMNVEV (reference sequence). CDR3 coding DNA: TGTGCCAGCAGTTTCACGGGACAGCCGAATGAAAAACTGTTTTTT. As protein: CASSFTGQPNEKLFF.

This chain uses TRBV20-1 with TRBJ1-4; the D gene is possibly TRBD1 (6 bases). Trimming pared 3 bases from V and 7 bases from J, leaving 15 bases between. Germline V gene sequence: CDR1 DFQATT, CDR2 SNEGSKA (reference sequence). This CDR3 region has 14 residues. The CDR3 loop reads CSASRGGVSEKLFF. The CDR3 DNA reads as TGCAGTGCTAGTAGGGGGGGCGTTAGTGAAAAACTGTTTTTT.

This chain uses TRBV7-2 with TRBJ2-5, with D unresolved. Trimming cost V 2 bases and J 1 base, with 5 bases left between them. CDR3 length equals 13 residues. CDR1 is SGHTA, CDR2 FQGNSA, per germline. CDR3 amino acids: CASSLFLQETQYF. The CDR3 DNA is TGTGCCAGCAGCTTATTCCTCCAAGAGACCCAGTACTTC.

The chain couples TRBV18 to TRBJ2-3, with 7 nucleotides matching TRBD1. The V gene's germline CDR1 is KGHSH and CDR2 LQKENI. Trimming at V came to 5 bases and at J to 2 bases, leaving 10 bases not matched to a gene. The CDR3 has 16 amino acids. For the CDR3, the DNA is TGTGCCAGCTCAACATCCGGGACAGACGACACAGATACGCAGTATTTT. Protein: CASSTSGTDDTDTQYF.

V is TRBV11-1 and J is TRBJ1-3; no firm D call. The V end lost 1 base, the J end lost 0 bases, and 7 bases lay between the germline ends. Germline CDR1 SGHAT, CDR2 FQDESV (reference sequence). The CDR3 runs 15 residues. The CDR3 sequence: CASSLEDNSGNTIYF. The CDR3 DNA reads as TGTGCCAGCAGCTTAGAAGACAACTCTGGAAACACCATATATTTT.

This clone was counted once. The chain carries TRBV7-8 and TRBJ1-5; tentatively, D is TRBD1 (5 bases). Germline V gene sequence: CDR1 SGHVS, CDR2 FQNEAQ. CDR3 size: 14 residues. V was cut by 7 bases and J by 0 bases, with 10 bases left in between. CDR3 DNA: TGTGCCAGCAAACCCGACAGTAGCAATCAGCCCCAGCATTTT. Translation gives CASKPDSSNQPQHF. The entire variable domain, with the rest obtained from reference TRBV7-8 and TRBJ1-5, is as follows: GAGVSQSPRYKVAKRGQDVALRCDPISGHVSLFWYQQALGQGPEFLTYFQNEAQLDKSGLPSDRFFAERPEGSVSTLKIQRTQQEDSAVYLCASKPDSSNQPQHFGDGTRLSIL.

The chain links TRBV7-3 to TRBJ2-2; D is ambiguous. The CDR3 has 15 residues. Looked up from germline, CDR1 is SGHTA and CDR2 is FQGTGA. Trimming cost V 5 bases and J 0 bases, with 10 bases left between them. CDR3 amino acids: CASSRDTTNTGELFF. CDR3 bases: TGTGCCAGCAGCCGTGACACCACGAACACCGGGGAGCTGTTTTTT.

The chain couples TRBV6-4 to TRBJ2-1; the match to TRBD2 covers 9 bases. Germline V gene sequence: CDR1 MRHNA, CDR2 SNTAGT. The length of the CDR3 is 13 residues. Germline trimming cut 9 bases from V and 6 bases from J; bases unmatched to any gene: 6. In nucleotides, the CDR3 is TGTGCCAGTCAGCGGGGGGACCGCAATGAGCAGTTCTTC. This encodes CASQRGDRNEQFF.

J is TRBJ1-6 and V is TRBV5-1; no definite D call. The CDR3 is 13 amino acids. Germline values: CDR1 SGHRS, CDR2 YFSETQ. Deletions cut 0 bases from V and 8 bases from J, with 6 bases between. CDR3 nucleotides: TGCGCCAGCAGCTTGGCCCCTGATTCACCCCTCCACTTT. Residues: CASSLAPDSPLHF. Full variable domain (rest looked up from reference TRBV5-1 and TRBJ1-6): KAGVTQTPRYLIKTRGQQVTLSCSPISGHRSVSWYQQTPGQGLQFLFEYFSETQRNKGNFPGRFSGRQFSNSRSEMNVSTLELGDSALYLCASSLAPDSPLHFGNGTRLTVT.

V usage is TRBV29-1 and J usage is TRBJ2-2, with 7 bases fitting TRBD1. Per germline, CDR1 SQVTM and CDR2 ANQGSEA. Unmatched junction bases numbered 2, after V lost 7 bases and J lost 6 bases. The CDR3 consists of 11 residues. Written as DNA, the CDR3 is TGCAGCGGCGACAGGGCCGGGGAGCTGTTTTTT. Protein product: CSGDRAGELFF.

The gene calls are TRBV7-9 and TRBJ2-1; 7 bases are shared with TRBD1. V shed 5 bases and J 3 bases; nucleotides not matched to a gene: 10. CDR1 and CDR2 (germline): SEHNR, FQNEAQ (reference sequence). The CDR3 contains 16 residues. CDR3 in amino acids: CASSPFSGTDYNEQFF. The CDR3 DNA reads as TGTGCCAGCAGCCCTTTCTCCGGGACAGACTACAATGAGCAGTTCTTC.

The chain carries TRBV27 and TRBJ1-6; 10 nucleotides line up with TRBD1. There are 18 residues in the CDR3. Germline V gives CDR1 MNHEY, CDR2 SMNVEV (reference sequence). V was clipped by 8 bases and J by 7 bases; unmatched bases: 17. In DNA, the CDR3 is TGTGCCAGCGCCCCCGGGACAGGGGTTTTTAATGACAATTCACCCCTCCACTTT. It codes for CASAPGTGVFNDNSPLHF.

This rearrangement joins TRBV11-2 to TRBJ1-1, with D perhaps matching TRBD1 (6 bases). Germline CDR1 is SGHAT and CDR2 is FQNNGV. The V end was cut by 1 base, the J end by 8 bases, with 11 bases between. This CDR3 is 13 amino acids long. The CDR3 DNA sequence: TGTGCCAGCAGCTTAGTCCCCGACAGGGAAGCTTTCTTT. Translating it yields CASSLVPDREAFF.

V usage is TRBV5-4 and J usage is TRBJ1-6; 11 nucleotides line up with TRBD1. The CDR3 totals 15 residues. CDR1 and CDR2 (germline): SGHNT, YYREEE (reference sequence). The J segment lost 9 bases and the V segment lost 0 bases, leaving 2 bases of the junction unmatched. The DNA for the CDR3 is TGTGCCAGCAGCTTGGAGGGACAGGGGGGTTCACCCCTCCACTTT. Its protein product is CASSLEGQGGSPLHF.

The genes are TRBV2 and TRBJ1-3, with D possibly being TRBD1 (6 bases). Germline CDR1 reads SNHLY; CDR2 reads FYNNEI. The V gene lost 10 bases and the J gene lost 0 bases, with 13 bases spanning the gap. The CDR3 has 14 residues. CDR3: CATGQSTSGNTIYF. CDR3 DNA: TGTGCCACAGGACAGTCGACCTCTGGAAACACCATATATTTT.

The CDR3 sequence: CATSRDLSAEAFF. In DNA, the CDR3 is TGTGCCACCAGCAGAGATCTTTCGGCTGAAGCTTTCTTT. The chain has TRBV15 and TRBJ1-1, with unresolved D. Trimming shortened V by 0 bases and J by 6 bases, and 8 bases separated the two germline ends. Germline CDR1 and CDR2: LNHNV and YYDKDF (reference sequence). There are 13 residues in the CDR3.

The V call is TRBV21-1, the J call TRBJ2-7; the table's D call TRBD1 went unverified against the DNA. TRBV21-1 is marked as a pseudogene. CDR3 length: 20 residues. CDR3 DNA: TGTGCCAGCAGCAAAAACACTGGACAACACCAGGCGGTACGCGACTACGAGCAGTACTTC. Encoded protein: CASSKNTGQHQAVRDYEQYF.

The CDR3 DNA follows: TGCGCCAGCAGCTCTGGGGGGGAAAGCTACGAGCAGTACTTC. Translated, it gives CASSSGGESYEQYF. The chain combines TRBV5-1 with TRBJ2-7, with 7 nucleotides matching TRBD2. The CDR3 is 14 amino acids. The trim removed 3 bases at V and 3 bases at J, leaving 6 bases unmatched. Germline CDR1 reads SGHRS; CDR2 reads YFSETQ.

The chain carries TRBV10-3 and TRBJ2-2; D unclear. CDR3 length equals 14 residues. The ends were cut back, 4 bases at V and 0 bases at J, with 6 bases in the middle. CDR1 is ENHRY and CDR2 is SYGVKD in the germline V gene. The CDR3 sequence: CAISGVANTGELFF. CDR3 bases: TGTGCCATCAGTGGAGTCGCGAACACCGGGGAGCTGTTTTTT.

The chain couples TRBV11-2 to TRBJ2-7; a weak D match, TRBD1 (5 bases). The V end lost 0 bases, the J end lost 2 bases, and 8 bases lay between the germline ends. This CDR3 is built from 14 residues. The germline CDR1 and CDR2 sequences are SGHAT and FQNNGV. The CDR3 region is CASSLDAGPYEQYF. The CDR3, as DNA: TGTGCCAGCAGCTTAGATGCAGGGCCCTACGAGCAGTACTTC.

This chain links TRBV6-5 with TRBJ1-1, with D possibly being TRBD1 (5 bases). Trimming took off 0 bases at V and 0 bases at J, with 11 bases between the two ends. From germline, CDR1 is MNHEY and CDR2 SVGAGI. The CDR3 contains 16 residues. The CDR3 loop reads CASSYSYQGLNTEAFF. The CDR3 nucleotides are TGTGCCAGCAGTTACTCGTACCAGGGCCTGAACACTGAAGCTTTCTTT.

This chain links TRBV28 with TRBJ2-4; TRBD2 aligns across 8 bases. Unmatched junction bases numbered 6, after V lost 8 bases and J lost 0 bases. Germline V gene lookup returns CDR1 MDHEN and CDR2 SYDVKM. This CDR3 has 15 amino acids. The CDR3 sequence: CASSAGGLAKNIQYF. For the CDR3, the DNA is TGTGCCAGCTCTGCGGGGGGTCTAGCCAAAAACATTCAGTACTTC.